These T cell receptor beta chains were read from a single sample in a study of T cell repertoires in cytomegalovirus infection. TCRdb passed the reads through MiXCR, listing each CDR3 protein once. Here the sample spans roughly 280,000 distinct CDR3 sequences, approximately 22% being singletons. No antigen has been identified for these receptors. The material was cultured PBMCs, obtained from culture after CMV antigen stimulation. The receptors originated from a human donor in good health (CMV status not recorded). Some clones in this sample may be carry-over from other donors' samples. Both conserved end residues are part of each CDR3. The order of the fields is clone size, V gene, J gene, D gene, CDR3 protein, CDR3 DNA. A D gene is named only where the DNA matches it firmly. The size field is filled for only some rows; it gives once, few, many or a size class.

abundance: many
v_gene: TRBV7-2
j_gene: TRBJ2-7
d_gene: NA
CDR3aa: CASSLEFGEQYF
CDR3nt: TGTGCCAGCAGCTTAGAGTTCGGAGAGCAGTACTTC

abundance: NA
v_gene: TRBV6-5
j_gene: TRBJ1-5
d_gene: NA
CDR3aa: CASSSRSQPQHF
CDR3nt: TGTGCCAGCAGTTCGCGCAGTCAGCCCCAGCATTTT

abundance: NA
v_gene: TRBV10-3
j_gene: TRBJ1-5
d_gene: TRBD1
CDR3aa: CAISERTGGNQPQHF
CDR3nt: TGTGCCATCAGTGAGCGGACAGGGGGAAATCAGCCCCAGCATTTT

abundance: many
v_gene: TRBV28
j_gene: TRBJ1-2
d_gene: TRBD1
CDR3aa: CASDNRGINYGYTF
CDR3nt: TGTGCCAGTGACAACAGGGGGATAAACTATGGCTACACCTTC

abundance: many
v_gene: TRBV7-9
j_gene: TRBJ1-5
d_gene: NA
CDR3aa: CASSYGDQPQHF
CDR3nt: TGTGCCAGCAGCTACGGGGATCAGCCCCAGCATTTT

abundance: NA
v_gene: TRBV12-3/TRBV12-4
j_gene: TRBJ2-3
d_gene: TRBD2
CDR3aa: CASSLSLAGGGTDTQYF
CDR3nt: TGTGCCAGCAGTTTATCGCTAGCGGGAGGTGGGACAGATACGCAGTATTTT

abundance: NA
v_gene: TRBV6-5
j_gene: TRBJ1-4
d_gene: NA
CDR3aa: CASRSGGEKLFF
CDR3nt: TGTGCCAGCAGATCCGGGGGGGAAAAACTGTTTTTT

abundance: NA
v_gene: TRBV27
j_gene: TRBJ1-1
d_gene: NA
CDR3aa: CASRLAGGTEAFF
CDR3nt: TGTGCCAGCAGGCTCGCCGGGGGGACTGAAGCTTTCTTT

abundance: many
v_gene: TRBV6-6
j_gene: TRBJ2-7
d_gene: TRBD2
CDR3aa: CASSFMGGISYEQYF
CDR3nt: TGTGCCAGCAGCTTCATGGGGGGGATCTCCTACGAGCAGTACTTC

abundance: few
v_gene: TRBV4-1
j_gene: TRBJ1-3
d_gene: NA
CDR3aa: CASNWDVRSGNTIYF
CDR3nt: TGCGCCAGCAACTGGGACGTACGGTCTGGAAACACCATATATTTT

abundance: NA
v_gene: TRBV18
j_gene: TRBJ1-2
d_gene: NA
CDR3aa: CASSPSSDSIDGYTF
CDR3nt: TGTGCCAGCTCACCTTCTTCGGACAGTATTGATGGCTACACCTTC

abundance: many
v_gene: TRBV2
j_gene: TRBJ2-1
d_gene: NA
CDR3aa: CASNPLARFDEQFF
CDR3nt: TGTGCCAGCAACCCTCTAGCGAGGTTCGATGAGCAGTTCTTC

abundance: many
v_gene: TRBV27
j_gene: TRBJ2-2
d_gene: NA
CDR3aa: CASSLITGELFF
CDR3nt: TGTGCCAGCAGTCTAATCACCGGGGAGCTGTTTTTT

abundance: many
v_gene: TRBV7-2
j_gene: TRBJ1-1
d_gene: TRBD1
CDR3aa: CASSPDRGRTEAFF
CDR3nt: TGTGCCAGCAGCCCGGACAGGGGCCGGACTGAAGCTTTCTTT

abundance: once
v_gene: TRBV19
j_gene: TRBJ1-4
d_gene: NA
CDR3aa: CASTPRALGEKLFF
CDR3nt: TGTGCCAGTACCCCCAGGGCCCTTGGTGAAAAACTGTTTTTT

abundance: few
v_gene: TRBV7-2
j_gene: TRBJ1-3
d_gene: TRBD1
CDR3aa: CASSPGGGPGNTIYF
CDR3nt: TGTGCCAGCAGCCCAGGGGGAGGGCCTGGAAACACCATATATTTT

abundance: NA
v_gene: TRBV27
j_gene: TRBJ1-4
d_gene: NA
CDR3aa: CASSSYREDNEKLFF
CDR3nt: TGTGCCAGCAGTTCCTACAGGGAGGATAATGAAAAACTGTTTTTT

abundance: few
v_gene: TRBV7-2
j_gene: TRBJ1-2
d_gene: NA
CDR3aa: CASSPLGTAIRGYTF
CDR3nt: TGTGCCAGCAGCCCACTCGGGACGGCTATTCGGGGCTACACCTTC

abundance: few
v_gene: TRBV9
j_gene: TRBJ2-3
d_gene: TRBD2
CDR3aa: CASGGLAGPDTQYF
CDR3nt: TGTGCCAGCGGGGGACTAGCGGGACCAGATACGCAGTATTTT

abundance: many
v_gene: TRBV12-3/TRBV12-4
j_gene: TRBJ2-2
d_gene: NA
CDR3aa: CASRPEITGELFF
CDR3nt: TGTGCCAGCAGGCCCGAGATCACCGGGGAGCTGTTTTTT

abundance: NA
v_gene: TRBV29-1
j_gene: TRBJ2-5
d_gene: TRBD1
CDR3aa: CSVALLTGAQETQYF
CDR3nt: TGCAGCGTTGCTTTGTTAACAGGGGCACAAGAGACCCAGTACTTC

abundance: NA
v_gene: TRBV4-2
j_gene: TRBJ2-1
d_gene: NA
CDR3aa: CASSQGGALRSYNEQFF
CDR3nt: TGTGCCAGCAGCCAAGGAGGGGCACTTCGCTCCTACAATGAGCAGTTCTTC

abundance: NA
v_gene: TRBV6-2/TRBV6-3
j_gene: TRBJ1-4
d_gene: NA
CDR3aa: CASSYPLGGNEKLFF
CDR3nt: TGTGCCAGCAGTTACCCCCTGGGGGGGAACGAAAAACTGTTTTTT

abundance: many
v_gene: TRBV7-2
j_gene: TRBJ1-1
d_gene: TRBD1
CDR3aa: CASSPTTGGTEAFF
CDR3nt: TGTGCCAGCAGCCCGACGACAGGGGGCACTGAAGCTTTCTTT

abundance: NA
v_gene: TRBV7-2
j_gene: TRBJ2-3
d_gene: NA
CDR3aa: CASSPRPGSGLGTDAQYF
CDR3nt: TGTGCCAGCAGCCCACGCCCGGGGAGCGGATTGGGCACAGATGCGCAGTATTTT

abundance: few
v_gene: TRBV10-3
j_gene: TRBJ2-3
d_gene: NA
CDR3aa: CAISEPSGTDTQYF
CDR3nt: TGTGCCATCAGTGAGCCCTCGGGGACAGATACGCAGTATTTT

abundance: NA
v_gene: TRBV12-5
j_gene: TRBJ2-5
d_gene: NA
CDR3aa: CASGSVGGETQYF
CDR3nt: TGTGCTAGTGGTTCGGTAGGGGGGGAGACCCAGTACTTC

abundance: few
v_gene: TRBV6-2/TRBV6-3
j_gene: TRBJ1-5
d_gene: NA
CDR3aa: CASSTDSDQPQHF
CDR3nt: TGTGCCAGCAGTACTGACAGCGATCAGCCCCAGCATTTT

abundance: NA
v_gene: TRBV12-3/TRBV12-4
j_gene: TRBJ2-5
d_gene: NA
CDR3aa: CASSRRDPKGETQYF
CDR3nt: TGTGCCAGCAGTCGACGGGACCCCAAAGGGGAGACCCAGTACTTC

abundance: few
v_gene: TRBV19
j_gene: TRBJ2-1
d_gene: NA
CDR3aa: CASSISLAFGNEQFF
CDR3nt: TGTGCCAGTAGTATAAGCCTAGCTTTTGGCAATGAGCAGTTCTTC

abundance: few
v_gene: TRBV5-6
j_gene: TRBJ2-5
d_gene: TRBD1
CDR3aa: CASSSKGAGETQYF
CDR3nt: TGTGCCAGCAGCAGTAAGGGGGCTGGAGAGACCCAGTACTTC

abundance: few
v_gene: TRBV5-6
j_gene: TRBJ1-1
d_gene: TRBD1
CDR3aa: CASSLQGAHTEAFF
CDR3nt: TGTGCCAGCAGCTTACAGGGGGCGCACACTGAAGCTTTCTTT

abundance: NA
v_gene: TRBV10-3
j_gene: TRBJ2-7
d_gene: NA
CDR3aa: CAISELRLESQQYF
CDR3nt: TGTGCCATCAGTGAGCTGCGACTAGAGTCTCAGCAGTACTTC

abundance: few
v_gene: TRBV20-1
j_gene: TRBJ2-3
d_gene: NA
CDR3aa: CSARGSSTDTQYF
CDR3nt: TGCAGTGCCCGGGGATCGAGCACAGATACGCAGTATTTT

abundance: NA
v_gene: TRBV7-6
j_gene: TRBJ2-1
d_gene: TRBD2
CDR3aa: CASSPRTSGRGNEQFF
CDR3nt: TGTGCCAGCAGCCCAAGGACTAGCGGGAGGGGGAATGAGCAGTTCTTC

abundance: many
v_gene: TRBV7-2
j_gene: TRBJ2-3
d_gene: TRBD2
CDR3aa: CASSSRTRVTDTQYF
CDR3nt: TGTGCCAGCAGCTCCAGGACTAGAGTTACAGATACGCAGTATTTT

abundance: few
v_gene: TRBV6-2/TRBV6-3
j_gene: TRBJ2-2
d_gene: NA
CDR3aa: CASILAGARNTGELFF
CDR3nt: TGTGCCAGCATTTTAGCAGGGGCCCGTAACACCGGGGAGCTGTTTTTT

abundance: few
v_gene: TRBV11-2
j_gene: TRBJ2-1
d_gene: NA
CDR3aa: CASSFEIGSYNEQFF
CDR3nt: TGTGCCAGCAGCTTCGAAATTGGATCCTACAATGAGCAGTTCTTC

abundance: few
v_gene: TRBV28
j_gene: TRBJ2-3
d_gene: NA
CDR3aa: CASSPRTDTSPQYF
CDR3nt: TGTGCCAGCAGTCCCAGGACAGACACCTCACCGCAGTATTTT

abundance: many
v_gene: TRBV7-2
j_gene: TRBJ2-2
d_gene: NA
CDR3aa: CASSLVTLNTGELFF
CDR3nt: TGTGCCAGCAGCTTAGTTACGTTGAACACCGGGGAGCTGTTTTTT